One and the same sample provided the 20 T cell receptor beta chains below, sequenced in a study of blood T cell repertoires in COVID-19. Clones were read by immunoSEQ multiplex PCR, and TCRdb kept only the in-frame ones, dropping some. The repertoire holds some 250,000 clones, about 88% seen once, with roughly 4.9% in the top ten. Sequences were obtained from peripheral blood. The receptors were sampled from a woman aged 55-69 years with COVID-19, enrolled during active disease.

V is TRBV11-2 and J is TRBJ2-3, with D perhaps matching TRBD2 (5 bases). CDR1 SGHAT and CDR2 FQNNGV come from the germline V gene. This CDR3 has 15 residues. V was cut by 4 bases and J by 1 base, with 12 bases left in between. DNA for the CDR3: TGTGCCAGCAGCTCAGGACTCGCGGGCACAGATACGCAGTATTTT. Encoded protein: CASSSGLAGTDTQYF.

This chain uses TRBV6-6 with TRBJ2-2; maybe TRBD1 (5 bases). Trimming cost V 5 bases and J 0 bases, with 13 bases left between them. Germline CDR1 MNHNY, CDR2 SVGAGI (reference sequence). The CDR3 loop spans 16 amino acids. CDR3 sequence (DNA): TGTGCCAGCAGTCCAAGACAGCCACCGAACACCGGGGAGCTGTTTTTT. Translation: CASSPRQPPNTGELFF.

V usage is TRBV19 and J usage is TRBJ2-3, with 9 bases fitting TRBD2. The CDR3 loop spans 16 amino acids. Trimming at V came to 2 bases and at J to 2 bases, leaving 5 bases not matched to a gene. Germline V gene data show CDR1 as LNHDA and CDR2 as SQIVND (reference sequence). This CDR3 reads CASSITLAGYTDTQYF. The CDR3 DNA reads TGTGCCAGTAGTATAACGCTAGCGGGGTACACAGATACGCAGTATTTT.

J is TRBJ2-2 and V is TRBV15; D is perhaps TRBD2 (5 bases). Germline V gene data show CDR1 as LNHNV and CDR2 as YYDKDF (reference sequence). Deletions cut 5 bases from V and 1 base from J, with 8 bases between. This CDR3 has 14 residues. The CDR3 nucleotides are TGTGCCACCAGCGGGAGCTGGAACACCGGGGAGCTGTTTTTT. Its translation: CATSGSWNTGELFF. Supplemented by reference TRBV15 and TRBJ2-2, the full variable domain reads DAMVIQNPRYQVTQFGKPVTLSCSQTLNHNVMYWYQQKSSQAPKLLFHYYDKDFNNEADTPDNFQSRRPNTSFCFLDIRSPGLGDTAMYLCATSGSWNTGELFFGEGSRLTVL.

This clone was observed a handful of times. This chain links TRBV2 with TRBJ2-6; 7 nucleotides match TRBD1. The germline V gene encodes CDR1 SNHLY and CDR2 FYNNEI. The CDR3 is 18 amino acids. V lost 2 bases, J lost 1 base, and 8 bases stayed unmatched. CDR3 sequence (DNA): TGTGCCAGCAGTGAATATGTAGGGGGCACGTCTGGGGCCAACGTCCTGACTTTC. The encoded protein is CASSEYVGGTSGANVLTF.

This clone is medium-sized by share. CDR3 sequence: CASSQDLKGDEQYF. The CDR3 coding sequence is TGTGCCAGCAGCCAAGACCTTAAAGGGGACGAGCAGTACTTC. The chain is built from TRBV4-2 and TRBJ2-7, with D possibly TRBD1 on 5 matching bases. Germline lookup yields CDR1 LGHNA and CDR2 YNFKEQ. The CDR3 length is 14 residues. The V end was cut by 0 bases, the J end by 5 bases, with 11 bases between.

The rearrangement links TRBV2 to TRBJ1-5; D may be TRBD1 (6 bases). The CDR3 spans 16 residues. Trimming cost V 2 bases and J 2 bases, with 13 bases left between them. CDR1 and CDR2 from the germline V gene are SNHLY and FYNNEI. CDR3 residues: CASSEPRGGGNQPQHF. DNA of the CDR3: TGTGCCAGCAGTGAACCCAGGGGAGGGGGCAATCAGCCCCAGCATTTT.

This clone has more than one count but fewer than ten. This sequence joins TRBV2 and TRBJ1-2, with TRBD1 matching 9 bases. Unmatched junction bases numbered 11, after V lost 4 bases and J lost 5 bases. The V gene's germline CDR1 is SNHLY and CDR2 FYNNEI. CDR3 length: 16 residues. CDR3 in DNA: TGTGCCAGCAGTGCACAGGGGGCGAGGGGTGGATATGGCTACACCTTC. This sequence encodes CASSAQGARGGYGYTF.

The CDR3 nucleotides read TGTGCCAGCAGCCAGACAGGGAGGTTCACTGAAGCTTTCTTT. It specifies CASSQTGRFTEAFF. This rearrangement joins TRBV5-4 to TRBJ1-1; 7 nucleotides agree with TRBD1. V shed 4 bases and J 4 bases; nucleotides not matched to a gene: 7. Per germline, CDR1 SGHNT and CDR2 YYREEE (reference sequence). The CDR3 is made up of 14 amino acids.

This clone has a single count. The CDR3 DNA is TGTGCCAGCAGCCCTCGTACCCGGACCGGGGAGCTGTTTTTT. As protein: CASSPRTRTGELFF. The rearrangement joins TRBV9 to TRBJ2-2; no reliable D call. Germline-derived CDR1 and CDR2 are SGDLS and YYNGEE. The CDR3 sequence is 14 residues long. V shed 4 bases and J shed 5 bases, with 12 bases lying between them.

Of note for this clone: Additional DNA sequences in this sample encode the identical CDR3. The chain joins TRBV24-1 to TRBJ1-5; TRBD1 is a possible D gene (6 bases). Looked up from germline, CDR1 is KGHDR and CDR2 is SFDVKD. This CDR3 has 14 amino acids. With 4 bases removed from V and 4 bases from J, the gap between germline ends came to 10 bases. The CDR3 DNA follows: TGTGCCACCAGTGACGGGACACGGAATCAGCCCCAGCATTTT. This encodes CATSDGTRNQPQHF.

This clone was picked up one time. The chain carries TRBV5-4 and TRBJ2-1, with TRBD2 matching over 8 bases. Germline V CDR1 and CDR2: SGHNT, YYREEE (reference sequence). The CDR3 is made up of 15 amino acids. The J segment lost 9 bases and the V segment lost 2 bases, leaving 10 bases of the junction unmatched. The CDR3 here is CASSFEAGVSVEQFF. CDR3 nucleotide sequence: TGTGCCAGCAGCTTTGAAGCGGGAGTGTCAGTTGAGCAGTTCTTC.

The J gene is TRBJ1-5, the V gene TRBV7-9; TRBD1 aligns across 7 bases. CDR3 length: 15 amino acids. Germline CDR1 is SEHNR and CDR2 is FQNEAQ (reference sequence). J lost 3 bases, V lost 1 base, and 3 bases had no gene match. The CDR3 is CASSLETGYNQPQHF. The CDR3 DNA sequence: TGTGCCAGCAGCTTAGAGACAGGGTACAATCAGCCCCAGCATTTT.

This sequence joins TRBV28 and TRBJ2-1; 7 nucleotides agree with TRBD2. The ends lost 3 bases at V and 5 bases at J; junction bases unmatched: 10. This CDR3 is built from 16 residues. Germline V gene data show CDR1 as MDHEN and CDR2 as SYDVKM. CDR3 nucleotide sequence: TGTGCCAGCAGTTTTGATTGGGACTACCGGGACAATGAGCAGTTCTTC. Encoded protein: CASSFDWDYRDNEQFF.

The V gene is TRBV10-3, the J gene TRBJ1-5; TRBD1 matches at 9 bases. Trimming cost V 10 bases and J 5 bases; bases outside gene matches: 6. The CDR3 length is 13 residues. Per germline, CDR1 ENHRY and CDR2 SYGVKD. The CDR3 spells CATGQGIDQPQHF. In nucleotides, the CDR3 is TGTGCCACCGGACAGGGGATCGATCAGCCCCAGCATTTT.

V gene TRBV30 combines with J gene TRBJ2-7; 7 nucleotides align to TRBD1. V was pared by 4 bases and J by 6 bases, with 18 bases of the junction left unmatched. The CDR3 has 16 amino acids. Germline V lookup: CDR1 GTSNPN, CDR2 SVGIG (reference sequence). CDR3 in amino acids: CAWTSGAGGNLFEQYF. The CDR3 nucleotides are TGTGCCTGGACCTCTGGGGCAGGGGGTAATCTATTCGAGCAGTACTTC.

The chain carries TRBV6-6 and TRBJ1-5; D gene ambiguous. Germline CDR1 is MNHNY and CDR2 is SVGAGI (reference sequence). The CDR3 contains 13 residues. V gave up 6 bases and J gave up 3 bases, with 9 bases separating them. CDR3 sequence: CASSSGVNQPQHF. The CDR3 region has the DNA TGTGCCAGCAGCAGCGGGGTCAATCAGCCCCAGCATTTT.

The chain employs TRBV25-1 and TRBJ1-5, with TRBD1 as a possible D gene (5 bases). Between the trimmed V and J ends, which lost 4 bases and 7 bases, there was a span of 11 bases. The CDR3 spans 13 residues. Looked up from germline, CDR1 is MGHDK and CDR2 is SYGVNS. DNA for the CDR3: TGTGCCAGCAGTGCCCAGGGAAGCCAGCCCCAGCATTTT. Residues: CASSAQGSQPQHF.

This clone was observed a handful of times. This chain joins TRBV14 and TRBJ2-1, with 7 bases identical to TRBD2. Germline trimming cut 2 bases from V and 4 bases from J; bases unmatched to any gene: 8. Germline CDR1 is SGHDN and CDR2 is FVKESK. The CDR3 has 16 residues. Here the CDR3 DNA reads TGTGCCAGCAGCCAAACCCTAGCGGAGGGATACAATGAGCAGTTCTTC. It yields the protein CASSQTLAEGYNEQFF.

This chain joins TRBV24-1 and TRBJ1-3; 7 positions match TRBD1. Germline CDR1 and CDR2: KGHDR and SFDVKD. Trimming at V came to 9 bases and at J to 4 bases, leaving 17 bases not matched to a gene. The CDR3 totals 17 residues. The CDR3 bases are TGTGCCACCCAGTCTCACCCAGGGACAGATAAAGGAAACACCATATATTTT. Translating it yields CATQSHPGTDKGNTIYF.